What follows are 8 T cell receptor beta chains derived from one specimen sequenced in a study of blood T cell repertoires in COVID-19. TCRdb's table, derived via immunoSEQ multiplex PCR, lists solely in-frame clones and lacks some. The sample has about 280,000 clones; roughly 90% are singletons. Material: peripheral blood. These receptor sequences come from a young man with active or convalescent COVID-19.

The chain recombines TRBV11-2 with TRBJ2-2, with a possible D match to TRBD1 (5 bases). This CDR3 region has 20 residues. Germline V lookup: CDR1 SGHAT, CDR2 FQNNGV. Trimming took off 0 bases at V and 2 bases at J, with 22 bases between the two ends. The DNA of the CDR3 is TGTGCCAGCAGCTTAGATCCTTGGGGCAGACGTGAGCGAAACACCGGGGAGCTGTTTTTT. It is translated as CASSLDPWGRRERNTGELFF.

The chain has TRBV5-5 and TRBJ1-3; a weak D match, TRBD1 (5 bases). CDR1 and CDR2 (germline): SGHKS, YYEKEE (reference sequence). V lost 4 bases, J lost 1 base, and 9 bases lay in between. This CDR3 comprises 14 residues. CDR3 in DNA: TGTGCCAGCAGCCCAGCAGGGTCTGGAAACACCATATATTTT. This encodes CASSPAGSGNTIYF.

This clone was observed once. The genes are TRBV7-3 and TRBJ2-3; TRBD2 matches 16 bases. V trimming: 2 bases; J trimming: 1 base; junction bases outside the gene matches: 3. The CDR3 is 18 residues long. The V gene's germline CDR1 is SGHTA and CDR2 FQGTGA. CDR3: CASSLLGTSGGGTDTQYF. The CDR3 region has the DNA TGTGCCAGCAGCTTACTTGGGACTAGCGGGGGGGGCACAGATACGCAGTATTTT.

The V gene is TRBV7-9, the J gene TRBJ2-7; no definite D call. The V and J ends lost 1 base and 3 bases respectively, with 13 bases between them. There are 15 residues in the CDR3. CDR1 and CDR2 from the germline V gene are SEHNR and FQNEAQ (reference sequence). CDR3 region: CASSLVGRPNYEQYF. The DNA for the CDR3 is TGTGCCAGCAGCTTAGTGGGCAGGCCGAACTACGAGCAGTACTTC. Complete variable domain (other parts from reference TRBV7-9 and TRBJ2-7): DTGVSQNPRHKITKRGQNVTFRCDPISEHNRLYWYRQTLGQGPEFLTYFQNEAQLEKSRLLSDRFSAERPKGSFSTLEIQRTEQGDSAMYLCASSLVGRPNYEQYFGPGTRLTVT.

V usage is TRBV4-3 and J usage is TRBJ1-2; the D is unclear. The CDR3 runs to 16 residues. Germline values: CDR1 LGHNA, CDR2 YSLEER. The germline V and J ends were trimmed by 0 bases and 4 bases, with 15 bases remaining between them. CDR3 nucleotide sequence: TGCGCCAGCAGCCAAGAGTCCGGGATGGATGGCTATGGCTACACCTTC. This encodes CASSQESGMDGYGYTF.

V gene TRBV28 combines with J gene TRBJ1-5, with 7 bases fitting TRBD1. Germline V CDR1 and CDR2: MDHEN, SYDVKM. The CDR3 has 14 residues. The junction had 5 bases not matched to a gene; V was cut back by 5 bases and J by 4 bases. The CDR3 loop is CASSGTADNQPQHF. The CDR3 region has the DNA TGTGCCAGCAGTGGGACAGCCGATAATCAGCCCCAGCATTTT.

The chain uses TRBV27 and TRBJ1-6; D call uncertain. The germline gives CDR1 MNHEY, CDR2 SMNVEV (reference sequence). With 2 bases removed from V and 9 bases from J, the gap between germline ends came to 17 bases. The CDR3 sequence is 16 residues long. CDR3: CASSLGGGMLGSPLHF. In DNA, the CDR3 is TGTGCCAGCAGTTTAGGAGGCGGCATGTTAGGTTCACCCCTCCACTTT.

CDR3 amino acids: CASSGLAAQETQYF. DNA for the CDR3: TGTGCCAGCAGCGGACTAGCGGCACAAGAGACCCAGTACTTC. The genes are TRBV6-2 or TRBV6-3 and TRBJ2-5; 10 bases agree with TRBD2. The CDR3 spans 14 residues. V shed 6 bases and J 2 bases; nucleotides not matched to a gene: 3. The germline V gene has CDR1 MNHEY and CDR2 SVGEGT.